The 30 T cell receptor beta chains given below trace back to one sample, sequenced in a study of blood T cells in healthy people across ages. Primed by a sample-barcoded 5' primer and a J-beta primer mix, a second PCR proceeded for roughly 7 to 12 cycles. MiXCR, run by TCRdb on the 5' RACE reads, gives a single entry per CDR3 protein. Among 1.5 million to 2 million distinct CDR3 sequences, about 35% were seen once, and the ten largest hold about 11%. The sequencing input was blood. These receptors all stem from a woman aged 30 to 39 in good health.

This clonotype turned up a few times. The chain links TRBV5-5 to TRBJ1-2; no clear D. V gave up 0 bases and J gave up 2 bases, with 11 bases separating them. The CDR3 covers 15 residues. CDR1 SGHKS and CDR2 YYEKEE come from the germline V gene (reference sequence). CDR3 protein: CASSLGSLTNYGYTF. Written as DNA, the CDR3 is TGTGCCAGCAGCTTGGGCAGCTTGACGAACTATGGCTACACCTTC.

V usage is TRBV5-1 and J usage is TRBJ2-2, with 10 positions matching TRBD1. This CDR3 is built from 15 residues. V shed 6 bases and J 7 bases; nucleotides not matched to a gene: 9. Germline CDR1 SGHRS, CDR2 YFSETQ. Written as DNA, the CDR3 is TGCGCCAGCAACCCAACGGGACAGGGGAGCGGGGAGCTGTTTTTT. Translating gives CASNPTGQGSGELFF.

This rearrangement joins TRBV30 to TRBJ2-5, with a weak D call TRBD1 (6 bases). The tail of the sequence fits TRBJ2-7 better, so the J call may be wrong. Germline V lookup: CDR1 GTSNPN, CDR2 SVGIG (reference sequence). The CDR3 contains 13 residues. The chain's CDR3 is CAWRRDIPYEQYF. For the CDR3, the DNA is TGTGCCTGGAGGAGGGACATCCCCTACGAGCAGTACTTC.

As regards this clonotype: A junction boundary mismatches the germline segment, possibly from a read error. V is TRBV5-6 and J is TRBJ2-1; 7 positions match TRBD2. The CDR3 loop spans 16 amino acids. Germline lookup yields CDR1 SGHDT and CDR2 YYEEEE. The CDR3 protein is CASSPDAGTTYNGQFF. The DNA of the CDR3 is TGTGCCAGCAGCCCCGATGCGGGGACTACCTACAATGGGCAGTTCTTC.

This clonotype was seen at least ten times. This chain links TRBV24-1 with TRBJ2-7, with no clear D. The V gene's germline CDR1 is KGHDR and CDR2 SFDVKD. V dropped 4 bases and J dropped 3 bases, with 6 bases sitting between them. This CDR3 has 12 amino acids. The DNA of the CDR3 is TGTGCCACCAGTGACCCTAACTACGAGCAGTACTTC. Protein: CATSDPNYEQYF.

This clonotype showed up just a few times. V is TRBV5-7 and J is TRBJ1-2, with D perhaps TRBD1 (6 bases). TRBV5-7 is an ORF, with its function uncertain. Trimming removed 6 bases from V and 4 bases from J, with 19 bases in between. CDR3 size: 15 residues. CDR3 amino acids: CASTHGGRGGYGYTF. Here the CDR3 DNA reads TGTGCCAGCACTCACGGGGGCAGGGGTGGCTATGGCTACACCTTC.

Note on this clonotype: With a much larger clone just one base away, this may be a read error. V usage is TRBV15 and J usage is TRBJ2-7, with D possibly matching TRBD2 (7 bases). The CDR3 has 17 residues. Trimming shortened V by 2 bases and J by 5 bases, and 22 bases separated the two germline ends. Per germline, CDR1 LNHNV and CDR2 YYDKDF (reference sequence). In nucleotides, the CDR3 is TGTGCCACCAGCAGACAGGGGATGGGCGGGGGTTTGAACGAGCAGTACTTC. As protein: CATSRQGMGGGLNEQYF.

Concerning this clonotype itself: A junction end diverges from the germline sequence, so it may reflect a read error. CDR3 sequence: CASSLEASGASVLTF. The DNA of the CDR3 is TGTGCCAGCAGCTTGGAGGCGTCTGGGGCCAGCGTCCTGACTTTC. The chain recombines TRBV5-6 with TRBJ2-6; TRBD1 is a possible D gene (5 bases). CDR1 and CDR2 (germline): SGHDT, YYEEEE. The CDR3 has 15 amino acids.

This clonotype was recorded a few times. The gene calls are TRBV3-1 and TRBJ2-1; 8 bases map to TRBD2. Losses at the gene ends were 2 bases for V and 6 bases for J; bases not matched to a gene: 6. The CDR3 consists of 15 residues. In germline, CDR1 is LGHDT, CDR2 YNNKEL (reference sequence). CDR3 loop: CASSQMGLVSNEQFF. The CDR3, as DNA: TGTGCCAGCAGCCAAATGGGACTAGTAAGCAATGAGCAGTTCTTC.

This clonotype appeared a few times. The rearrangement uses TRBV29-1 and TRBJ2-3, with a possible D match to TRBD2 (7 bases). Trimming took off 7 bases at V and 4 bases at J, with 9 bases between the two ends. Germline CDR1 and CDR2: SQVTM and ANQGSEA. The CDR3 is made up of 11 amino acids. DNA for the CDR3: TGCAGCGGGGGGGGCCCAGATACGCAGTATTTT. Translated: CSGGGPDTQYF.

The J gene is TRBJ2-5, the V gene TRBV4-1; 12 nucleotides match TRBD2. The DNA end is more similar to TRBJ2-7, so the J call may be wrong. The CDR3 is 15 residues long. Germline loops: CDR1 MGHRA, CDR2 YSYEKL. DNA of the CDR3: TGCGCCAGCAGAACGACTAGCGGGAGTGGGCACGAGCAGTACTTC. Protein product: CASRTTSGSGHEQYF.

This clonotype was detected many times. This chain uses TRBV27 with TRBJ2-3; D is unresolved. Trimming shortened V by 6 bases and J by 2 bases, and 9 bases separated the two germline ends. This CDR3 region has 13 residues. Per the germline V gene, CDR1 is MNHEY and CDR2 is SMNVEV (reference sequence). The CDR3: CASSLGYTDTQYF. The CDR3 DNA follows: TGTGCCAGCAGCTTGGGATACACAGATACGCAGTATTTT.

CDR3 amino acids: CASSDGTNLSYEQYF. CDR3 coding DNA: TGTGCCAGCAGTGACGGGACTAACCTTTCCTACGAGCAGTACTTC. The chain joins TRBV7-9 to TRBJ2-5, with 7 bases aligning to TRBD2. The J call may be faulty, since TRBJ2-7 better matches the DNA end. Germline CDR1 reads SEHNR; CDR2 reads FQNEAQ (reference sequence). The CDR3 is 15 residues long.

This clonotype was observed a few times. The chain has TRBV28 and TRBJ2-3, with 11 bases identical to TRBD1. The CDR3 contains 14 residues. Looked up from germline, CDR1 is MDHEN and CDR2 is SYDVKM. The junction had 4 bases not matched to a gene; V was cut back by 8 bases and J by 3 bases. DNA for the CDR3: TGTGCCAGCGGACAGGGGGCGCGGACAGATACGCAGTATTTT. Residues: CASGQGARTDTQYF. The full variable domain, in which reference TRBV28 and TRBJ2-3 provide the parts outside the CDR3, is DVKVTQSSRYLVKRTGEKVFLECVQDMDHENMFWYRQDPGLGLRLIYFSYDVKMKEKGDIPEGYSVSREKKERFSLILESASTNQTSMYLCASGQGARTDTQYFGPGTRLTVL.

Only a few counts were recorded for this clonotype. The CDR3 nucleotides are TGTGCCAGCAGCCTCGGGGGAGAACTGCAAGCTTTCTTT. Amino acids: CASSLGGELQAFF. This rearrangement joins TRBV5-5 to TRBJ1-1; the D gene is possibly TRBD1 (5 bases). Trimming left V 4 bases short and J 9 bases short, with 16 bases between. Looked up from germline, CDR1 is SGHKS and CDR2 is YYEKEE (reference sequence). The CDR3 contains 13 residues.

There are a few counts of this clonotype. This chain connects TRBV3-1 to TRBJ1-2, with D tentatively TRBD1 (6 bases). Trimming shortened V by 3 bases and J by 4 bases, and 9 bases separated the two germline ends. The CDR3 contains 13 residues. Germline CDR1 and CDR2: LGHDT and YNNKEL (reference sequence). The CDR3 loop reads CASSHTGPYGYTF. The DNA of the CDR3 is TGTGCCAGCAGCCATACAGGGCCCTATGGCTACACCTTC. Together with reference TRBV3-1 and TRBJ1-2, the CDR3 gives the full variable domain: DTAVSQTPKYLVTQMGNDKSIKCEQNLGHDTMYWYKQDSKKFLKIMFSYNNKELIINETVPNRFSPKSPDKAHLNLHINSLELGDSAVYFCASSHTGPYGYTFGSGTRLTVV.

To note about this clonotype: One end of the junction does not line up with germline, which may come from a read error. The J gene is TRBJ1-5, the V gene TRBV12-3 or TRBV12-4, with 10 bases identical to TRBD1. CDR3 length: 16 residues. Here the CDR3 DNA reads TGTGCCAGCAGGACAGGGGGCGGTTACGGCAACCAGCCCCAGCATTTT. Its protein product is CASRTGGGYGNQPQHF.

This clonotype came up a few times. This chain's CDR3 is CASSQAASSRPYEQYF. DNA of the CDR3: TGCGCCAGCAGCCAAGCGGCCAGCTCCCGACCCTACGAGCAGTACTTC. J is TRBJ2-7 and V is TRBV4-1, with unresolved D. V lost 1 base and J 2 bases, leaving 15 bases between the germline ends. This CDR3 spans 16 amino acids. CDR1 MGHRA and CDR2 YSYEKL come from the germline V gene.

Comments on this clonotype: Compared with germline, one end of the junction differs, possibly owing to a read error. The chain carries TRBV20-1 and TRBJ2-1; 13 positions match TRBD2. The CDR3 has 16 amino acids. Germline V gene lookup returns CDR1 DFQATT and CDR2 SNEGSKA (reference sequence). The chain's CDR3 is CSTTQGLAGAYTEQFF. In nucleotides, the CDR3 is TGCAGTACCACCCAAGGACTAGCGGGGGCATACACTGAGCAGTTCTTC.

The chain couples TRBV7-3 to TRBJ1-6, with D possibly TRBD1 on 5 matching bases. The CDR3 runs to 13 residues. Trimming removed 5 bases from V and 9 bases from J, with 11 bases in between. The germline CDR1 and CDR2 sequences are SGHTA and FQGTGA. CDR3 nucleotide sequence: TGTGCCAGCAGCCCTGCGAGGGGTTCACCCCTCCACTTT. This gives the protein CASSPARGSPLHF. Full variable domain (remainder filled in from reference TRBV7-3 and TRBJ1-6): GAGVSQTPSNKVTEKGKYVELRCDPISGHTALYWYRQSLGQGPEFLIYFQGTGAADDSGLPNDRFFAVRPEGSVSTLKIQRTERGDSAVYLCASSPARGSPLHFGNGTRLTVT.

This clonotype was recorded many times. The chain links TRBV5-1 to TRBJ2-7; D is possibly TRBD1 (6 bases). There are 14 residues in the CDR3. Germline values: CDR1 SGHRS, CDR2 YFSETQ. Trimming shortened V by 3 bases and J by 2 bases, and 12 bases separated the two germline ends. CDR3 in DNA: TGCGCCAGCAGCTACCTGACAGGCCCCTACGAGCAGTACTTC. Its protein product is CASSYLTGPYEQYF.

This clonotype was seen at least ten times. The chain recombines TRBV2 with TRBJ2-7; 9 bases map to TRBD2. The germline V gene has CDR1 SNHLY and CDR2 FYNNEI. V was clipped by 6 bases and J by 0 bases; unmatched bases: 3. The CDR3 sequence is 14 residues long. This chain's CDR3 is CASSASGASYEQYF. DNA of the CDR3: TGTGCCAGCAGCGCTAGCGGGGCCTCCTACGAGCAGTACTTC.

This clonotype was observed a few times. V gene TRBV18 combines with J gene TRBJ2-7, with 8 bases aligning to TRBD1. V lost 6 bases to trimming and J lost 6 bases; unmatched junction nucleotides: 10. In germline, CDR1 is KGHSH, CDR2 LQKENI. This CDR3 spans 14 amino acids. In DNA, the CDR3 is TGTGCCAGCTCCCGGGACAGGCTTAGTGGCGAGCAGTACTTC. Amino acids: CASSRDRLSGEQYF.

Here the CDR3 DNA reads TGCAGTGCTAGCGAGCAGGTTGGAGAGACCCAGTACTTC. Translation: CSASEQVGETQYF. The rearrangement uses TRBV20-1 and TRBJ2-5; D gene ambiguous. The CDR3 has 13 residues. Germline V gene sequence: CDR1 DFQATT, CDR2 SNEGSKA (reference sequence). Trimming removed 3 bases at V and 4 bases at J, with 12 bases between.

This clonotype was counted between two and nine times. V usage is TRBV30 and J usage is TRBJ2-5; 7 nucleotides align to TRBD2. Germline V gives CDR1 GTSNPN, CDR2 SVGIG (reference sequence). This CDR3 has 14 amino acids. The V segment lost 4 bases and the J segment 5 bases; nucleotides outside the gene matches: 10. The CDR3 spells CAWNLGGDRETQYF. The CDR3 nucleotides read TGTGCCTGGAACTTGGGAGGGGACCGCGAGACCCAGTACTTC.

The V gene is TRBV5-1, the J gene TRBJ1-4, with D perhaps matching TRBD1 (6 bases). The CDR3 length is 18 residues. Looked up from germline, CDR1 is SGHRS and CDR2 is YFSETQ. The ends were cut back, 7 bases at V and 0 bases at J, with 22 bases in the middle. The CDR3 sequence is CASSPVGQRYATNEKLFF. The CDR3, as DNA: TGCGCCAGCTCTCCGGTTGGACAGAGATATGCAACTAATGAAAAACTGTTTTTT.

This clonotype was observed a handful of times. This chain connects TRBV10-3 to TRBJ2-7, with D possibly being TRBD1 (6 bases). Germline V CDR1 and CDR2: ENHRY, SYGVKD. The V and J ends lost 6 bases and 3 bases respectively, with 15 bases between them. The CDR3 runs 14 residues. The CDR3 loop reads CAIRLGTSGYEQYF. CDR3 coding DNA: TGTGCCATCAGGCTGGGGACAAGCGGCTACGAGCAGTACTTC.

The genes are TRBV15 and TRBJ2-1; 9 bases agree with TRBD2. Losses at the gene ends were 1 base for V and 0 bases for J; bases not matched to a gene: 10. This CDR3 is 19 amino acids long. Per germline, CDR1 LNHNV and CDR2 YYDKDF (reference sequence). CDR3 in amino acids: CATSRGSGSGRISYNEQFF. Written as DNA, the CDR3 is TGTGCCACCAGCAGAGGTTCGGGGAGCGGGAGGATCTCCTACAATGAGCAGTTCTTC.

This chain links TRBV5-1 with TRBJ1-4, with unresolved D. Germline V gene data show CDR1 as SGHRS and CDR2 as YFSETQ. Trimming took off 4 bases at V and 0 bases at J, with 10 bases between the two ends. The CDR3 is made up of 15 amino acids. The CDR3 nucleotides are TGCGCCAGCAGCGTGGCAGCCGCAACTAATGAAAAACTGTTTTTT. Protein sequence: CASSVAAATNEKLFF.

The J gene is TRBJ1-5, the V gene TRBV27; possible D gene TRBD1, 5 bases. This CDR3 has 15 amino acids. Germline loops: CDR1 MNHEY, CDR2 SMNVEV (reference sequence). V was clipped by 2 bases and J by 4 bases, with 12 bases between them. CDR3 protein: CASSLTRDGNQPQHF. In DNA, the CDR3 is TGTGCCAGCAGTTTAACACGGGACGGGAATCAGCCCCAGCATTTT.